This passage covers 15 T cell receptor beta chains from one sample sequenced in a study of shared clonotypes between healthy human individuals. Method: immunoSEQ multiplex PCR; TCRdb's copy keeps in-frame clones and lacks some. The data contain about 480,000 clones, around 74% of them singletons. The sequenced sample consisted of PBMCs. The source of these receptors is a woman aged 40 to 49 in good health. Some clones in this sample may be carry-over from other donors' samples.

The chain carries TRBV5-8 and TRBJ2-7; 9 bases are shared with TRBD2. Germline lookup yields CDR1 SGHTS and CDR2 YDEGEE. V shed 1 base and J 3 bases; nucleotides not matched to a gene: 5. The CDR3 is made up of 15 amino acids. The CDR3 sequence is CASSLPGLAHYEQYF. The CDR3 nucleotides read TGTGCCAGCAGCTTGCCCGGACTAGCGCACTACGAGCAGTACTTC.

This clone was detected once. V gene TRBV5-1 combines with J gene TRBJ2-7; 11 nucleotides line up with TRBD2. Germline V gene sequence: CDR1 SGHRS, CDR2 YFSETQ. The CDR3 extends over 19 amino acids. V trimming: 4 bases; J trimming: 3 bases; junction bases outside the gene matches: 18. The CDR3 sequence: CASSQRLAGSILSNYEQYF. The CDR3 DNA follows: TGCGCCAGCAGCCAGAGACTAGCGGGATCTATTTTGTCCAACTACGAGCAGTACTTC.

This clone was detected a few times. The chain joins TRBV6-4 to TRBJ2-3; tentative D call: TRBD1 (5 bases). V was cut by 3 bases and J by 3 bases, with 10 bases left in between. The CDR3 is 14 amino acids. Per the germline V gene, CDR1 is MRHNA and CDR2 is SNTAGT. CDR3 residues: CASSDSAGTDTQYF. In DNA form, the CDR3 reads TGTGCCAGCAGTGATTCGGCAGGGACAGATACGCAGTATTTT.

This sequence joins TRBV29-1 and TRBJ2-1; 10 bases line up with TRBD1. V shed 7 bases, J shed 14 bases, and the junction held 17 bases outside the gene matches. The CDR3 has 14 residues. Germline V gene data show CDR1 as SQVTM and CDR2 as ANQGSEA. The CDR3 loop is CSALMTGQGVGKFF. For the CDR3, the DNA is TGCAGCGCCCTCATGACCGGACAGGGGGTCGGGAAGTTCTTC.

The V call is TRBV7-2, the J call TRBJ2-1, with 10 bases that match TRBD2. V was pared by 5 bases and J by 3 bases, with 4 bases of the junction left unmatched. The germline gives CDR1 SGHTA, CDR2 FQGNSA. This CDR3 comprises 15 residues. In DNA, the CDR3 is TGTGCCAGCAGCACAACTAGCGGGAACTACAATGAGCAGTTCTTC. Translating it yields CASSTTSGNYNEQFF.

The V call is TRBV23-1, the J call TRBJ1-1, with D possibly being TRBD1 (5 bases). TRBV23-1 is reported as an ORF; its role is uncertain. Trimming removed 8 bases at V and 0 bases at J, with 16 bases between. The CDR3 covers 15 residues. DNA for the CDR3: TGCGCCAGCTTTGTCTCCCCGACAGTGAACACTGAAGCTTTCTTT. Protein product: CASFVSPTVNTEAFF.

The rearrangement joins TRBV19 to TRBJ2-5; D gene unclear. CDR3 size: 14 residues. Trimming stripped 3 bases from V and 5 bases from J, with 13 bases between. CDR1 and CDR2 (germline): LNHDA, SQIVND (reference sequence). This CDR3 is CASSMVTPGETQYF. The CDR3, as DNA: TGTGCCAGTAGTATGGTGACCCCCGGTGAGACCCAGTACTTC.

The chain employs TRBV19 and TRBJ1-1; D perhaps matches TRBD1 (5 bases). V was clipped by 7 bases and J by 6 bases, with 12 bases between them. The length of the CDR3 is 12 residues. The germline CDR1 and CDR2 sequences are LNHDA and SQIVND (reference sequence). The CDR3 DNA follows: TGTGCCAGTACCGGGGACCTGGCTGAAGCTTTCTTT. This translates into CASTGDLAEAFF.

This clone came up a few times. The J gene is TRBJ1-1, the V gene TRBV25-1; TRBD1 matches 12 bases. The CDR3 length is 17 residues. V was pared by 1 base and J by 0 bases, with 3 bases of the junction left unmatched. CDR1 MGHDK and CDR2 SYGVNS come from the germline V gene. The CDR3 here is CASSEWGTGGLNTEAFF. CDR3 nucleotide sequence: TGTGCCAGCAGTGAATGGGGGACAGGGGGCCTGAACACTGAAGCTTTCTTT.

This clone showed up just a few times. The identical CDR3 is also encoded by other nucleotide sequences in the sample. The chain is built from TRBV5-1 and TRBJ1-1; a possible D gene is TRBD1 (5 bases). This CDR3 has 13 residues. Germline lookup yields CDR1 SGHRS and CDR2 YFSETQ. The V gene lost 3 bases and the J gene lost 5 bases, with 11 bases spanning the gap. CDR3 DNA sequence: TGCGCCAGCAGCTCGACCGGGGGGACTGAAGCTTTCTTT. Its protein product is CASSSTGGTEAFF. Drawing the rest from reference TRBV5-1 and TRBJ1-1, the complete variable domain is KAGVTQTPRYLIKTRGQQVTLSCSPISGHRSVSWYQQTPGQGLQFLFEYFSETQRNKGNFPGRFSGRQFSNSRSEMNVSTLELGDSALYLCASSSTGGTEAFFGQGTRLTVV.

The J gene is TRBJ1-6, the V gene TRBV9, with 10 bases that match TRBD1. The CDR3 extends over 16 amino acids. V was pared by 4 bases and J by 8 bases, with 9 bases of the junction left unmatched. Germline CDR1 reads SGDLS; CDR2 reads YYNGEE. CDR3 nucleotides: TGTGCCAGCAGCTCCTCCTCGGGACAGGGGTATTCACCCCTCCACTTT. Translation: CASSSSSGQGYSPLHF.

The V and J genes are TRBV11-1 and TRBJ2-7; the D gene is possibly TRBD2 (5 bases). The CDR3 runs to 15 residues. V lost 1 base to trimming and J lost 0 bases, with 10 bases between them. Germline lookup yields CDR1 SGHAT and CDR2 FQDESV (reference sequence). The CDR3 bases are TGTGCCAGCAGCTTAGGGCTAGCAAGCTCCTACGAGCAGTACTTC. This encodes CASSLGLASSYEQYF.

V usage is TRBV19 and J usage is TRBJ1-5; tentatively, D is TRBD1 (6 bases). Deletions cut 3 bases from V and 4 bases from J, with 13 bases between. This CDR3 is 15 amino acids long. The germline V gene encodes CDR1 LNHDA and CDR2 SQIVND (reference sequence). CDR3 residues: CASSIKWGRNQPQHF. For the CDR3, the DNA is TGTGCCAGTAGTATTAAGTGGGGGCGTAATCAGCCCCAGCATTTT.

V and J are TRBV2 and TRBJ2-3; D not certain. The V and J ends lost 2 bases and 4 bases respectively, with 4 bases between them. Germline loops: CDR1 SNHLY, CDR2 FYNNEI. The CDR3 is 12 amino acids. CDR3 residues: CASSERPDTQYF. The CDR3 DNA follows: TGTGCCAGCAGTGAAAGACCAGATACGCAGTATTTT. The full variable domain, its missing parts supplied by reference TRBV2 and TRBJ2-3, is EPEVTQTPSHQVTQMGQEVILRCVPISNHLYFYWYRQILGQKVEFLVSFYNNEISEKSEIFDDQFSVERPDGSNFTLKIRSTKLEDSAMYFCASSERPDTQYFGPGTRLTVL.

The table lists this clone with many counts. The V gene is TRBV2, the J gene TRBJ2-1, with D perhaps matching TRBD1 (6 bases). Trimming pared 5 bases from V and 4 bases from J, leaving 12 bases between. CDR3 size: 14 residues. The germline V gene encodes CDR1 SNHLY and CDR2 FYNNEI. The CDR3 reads CASSMEQGYNEQFF. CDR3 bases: TGTGCCAGCAGTATGGAACAGGGTTACAATGAGCAGTTCTTC.